This TCR beta chain was found in a study of blood T cell repertoires in COVID-19. Germline trimming cut 0 bases from V and 7 bases from J; bases unmatched to any gene: 6. From germline, CDR1 is SGHRS and CDR2 YFSETQ. This CDR3 comprises 14 residues. Per the original data handling: By means of reference gene primer amplification, nucleated cell counts were estimated. This table comes from immunoSEQ multiplex PCR, and its TCRdb copy is limited to in-frame clones, with some not included. V, J and clone size derive from that table, while D and trimming were established from the DNA sequence. The sample lists 300,000 or so clones, approximately 90% occurring once.

The chain has TRBV5-1 and TRBJ1-2; 7 bases agree with TRBD1. This TCR was sampled from a woman between 25 and 40 years old who had recovered from COVID-19. Sequencing used PBMCs or T cells enriched from blood (not recorded which). This CDR3 is CASSLEGALRGYTF. The DNA of the CDR3 is TGCGCCAGCAGCTTGGAGGGGGCCCTACGTGGCTACACCTTC.